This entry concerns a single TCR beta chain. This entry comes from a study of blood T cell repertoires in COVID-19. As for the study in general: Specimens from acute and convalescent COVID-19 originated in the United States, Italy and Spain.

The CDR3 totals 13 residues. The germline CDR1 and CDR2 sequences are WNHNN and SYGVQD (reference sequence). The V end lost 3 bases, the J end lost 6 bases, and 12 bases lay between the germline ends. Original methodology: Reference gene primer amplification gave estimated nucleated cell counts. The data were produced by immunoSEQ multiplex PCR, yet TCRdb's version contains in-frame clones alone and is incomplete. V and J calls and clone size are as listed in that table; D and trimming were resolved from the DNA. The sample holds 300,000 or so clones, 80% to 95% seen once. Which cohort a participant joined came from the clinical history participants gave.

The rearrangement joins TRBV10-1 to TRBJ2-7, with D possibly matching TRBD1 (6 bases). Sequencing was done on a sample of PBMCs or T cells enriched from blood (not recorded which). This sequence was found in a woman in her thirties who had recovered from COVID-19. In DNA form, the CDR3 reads TGCGCCAGCAGTGATCGGACAGCAGGCGAGCAGTACTTC. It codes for CASSDRTAGEQYF.